Below are 21 T cell receptor beta chains sequenced from a single sample in a study of T cells in Graves' hyperthyroidism and ophthalmopathy. TCR beta CDR3 regions were amplified from RNA transcripts. A set of HTBI primers served as the primers for a first-round RT-PCR of the TCR CDR3. TCRdb re-derived calls from the multiplex PCR reads in MiXCR, one entry per CDR3 protein. The sample holds more than 250,000 distinct CDR3 sequences, approximately 16% seen once. Sequenced material: blood. The receptors originated from a woman in her 50s with Graves' hyperthyroidism that later progressed to Graves' ophthalmopathy.

There are many counts of this clonotype. The V gene is TRBV20-1, the J gene TRBJ2-7; no reliable D call. The CDR3 contains 12 residues. Trimming left V 1 base short and J 0 bases short, with 4 bases between. Germline CDR1 is DFQATT and CDR2 is SNEGSKA (reference sequence). The CDR3 protein is CSARGHSYEQYF. Here the CDR3 DNA reads TGCAGTGCTAGAGGTCACTCCTACGAGCAGTACTTC.

Details on this clonotype: This may be a read error: a much more frequent sequence differs by one nucleotide. The chain carries TRBV6-2 or TRBV6-3 and TRBJ2-3, with a weak D call TRBD2 (5 bases). This CDR3 spans 16 amino acids. V was trimmed by 5 bases and J by 5 bases, leaving 20 bases between them. From germline, CDR1 is MNHEY and CDR2 SVGEGT. The CDR3 region has the DNA TGTGCCAGCAGTGACCGAGACGTTACGGGGAGAGATACGCAGTATTTT. Translation: CASSDRDVTGRDTQYF.

This clonotype was recorded many times. This sequence joins TRBV7-3 and TRBJ2-1, with 10 bases matching TRBD2. Germline trimming cut 4 bases from V and 1 base from J; bases unmatched to any gene: 7. CDR1 SGHTA and CDR2 FQGTGA come from the germline V gene. The CDR3 covers 17 residues. The CDR3, as DNA: TGTGCCAGCAGCTCACGAGCGGGAGGGAAGTCCTACAATGAGCAGTTCTTC. Amino acids: CASSSRAGGKSYNEQFF. The entire variable domain, with the rest obtained from reference TRBV7-3 and TRBJ2-1, is as follows: GAGVSQTPSNKVTEKGKYVELRCDPISGHTALYWYRQSLGQGPEFLIYFQGTGAADDSGLPNDRFFAVRPEGSVSTLKIQRTERGDSAVYLCASSSRAGGKSYNEQFFGPGTRLTVL.

This clonotype came up many times. This chain connects TRBV5-1 to TRBJ2-1; 10 bases align to TRBD1. This CDR3 comprises 13 residues. The germline CDR1 and CDR2 sequences are SGHRS and YFSETQ. J was trimmed by 3 bases and V by 7 bases; bases with no gene match: 1. The CDR3 is CASRTGGYNEQFF. CDR3 DNA sequence: TGCGCCAGCCGGACAGGGGGCTACAATGAGCAGTTCTTC. The full variable domain, completed using reference TRBV5-1 and TRBJ2-1, is KAGVTQTPRYLIKTRGQQVTLSCSPISGHRSVSWYQQTPGQGLQFLFEYFSETQRNKGNFPGRFSGRQFSNSRSEMNVSTLELGDSALYLCASRTGGYNEQFFGPGTRLTVL.

This clonotype was recorded many times. The CDR3 bases are TGTGCCAGCAGGGGGGCGGTCTCGGGGTCATACAATGAGCAGTTCTTC. Its protein is CASRGAVSGSYNEQFF. The V gene is TRBV6-1, the J gene TRBJ2-1; weak D call: TRBD1 (6 bases). The CDR3 is made up of 16 amino acids. The V end was cut by 6 bases, the J end by 4 bases, with 19 bases between. Germline values: CDR1 MNHNS, CDR2 SASEGT.

In its sample, this clonotype was seen many times. The CDR3 DNA reads as TGCAGTGCTAGAGATGGGGAGGGGGGGCGTGAGCAGTACTTC. Translating it yields CSARDGEGGREQYF. The J gene is TRBJ2-7, the V gene TRBV20-1, with a weak D call TRBD2 (7 bases). Deletions cut 0 bases from V and 7 bases from J, with 16 bases between. The CDR3 contains 14 residues. The V gene's germline CDR1 is DFQATT and CDR2 SNEGSKA (reference sequence).

This clonotype was seen a few times. This chain connects TRBV9 to TRBJ2-2; TRBD1 aligns across 9 bases. In germline, CDR1 is SGDLS, CDR2 YYNGEE. CDR3 length: 15 amino acids. Unmatched junction bases numbered 2, after V lost 2 bases and J lost 3 bases. DNA for the CDR3: TGTGCCAGCAGCGTGAGGACAGGGGACACCGGGGAGCTGTTTTTT. It yields the protein CASSVRTGDTGELFF. Filled out from reference TRBV9 and TRBJ2-2, the complete variable domain reads DSGVTQTPKHLITATGQRVTLRCSPRSGDLSVYWYQQSLDQGLQFLIQYYNGEERAKGNILERFSAQQFPDLHSELNLSSLELGDSALYFCASSVRTGDTGELFFGEGSRLTVL.

The chain has TRBV20-1 and TRBJ2-3; perhaps TRBD2 as D (5 bases). Trimming removed 6 bases from V and 1 base from J, with 14 bases in between. CDR3 size: 14 residues. Germline loops: CDR1 DFQATT, CDR2 SNEGSKA (reference sequence). CDR3 DNA sequence: TGCAGTGCCCCACGGACTGGACGCACAGATACGCAGTATTTT. This gives the protein CSAPRTGRTDTQYF.

This clonotype was counted a single time. V usage is TRBV27 and J usage is TRBJ1-4, with 8 positions matching TRBD1. The CDR3 has 17 residues. After removal of 2 bases from V and 0 bases from J, the junction contained 5 bases not matched to a gene. Germline-derived CDR1 and CDR2 are MNHEY and SMNVEV (reference sequence). The CDR3 loop is CASSLTGQAATNEKLFF. The CDR3 DNA reads TGTGCCAGCAGTTTAACGGGACAGGCCGCAACTAATGAAAAACTGTTTTTT.

This clonotype was detected ten times or more. CDR3 loop: CASSFVGNQETQYF. CDR3 sequence (DNA): TGTGCCAGCAGTTTTGTGGGGAACCAAGAGACCCAGTACTTC. V is TRBV28 and J is TRBJ2-5; D is uncertain. Trimming took 3 bases from V and 0 from J, leaving 8 bases between them. The germline gives CDR1 MDHEN, CDR2 SYDVKM. The CDR3 covers 14 residues.

The rearrangement joins TRBV5-1 to TRBJ2-6; TRBD1 matches 8 bases. The CDR3 spans 17 residues. V lost 0 bases, J lost 3 bases, and 5 bases stayed unmatched. Per the germline V gene, CDR1 is SGHRS and CDR2 is YFSETQ. The CDR3 region is CASSLAQGAGGANVLTF. The CDR3 nucleotides read TGCGCCAGCAGCTTGGCCCAGGGGGCTGGTGGGGCCAACGTCCTGACTTTC.

The V call is TRBV6-9, the J call TRBJ1-1; D is ambiguous. CDR1 and CDR2 (germline): MNHGY, SVAAGI. The CDR3 consists of 16 residues. Trimming stripped 3 bases from V and 5 bases from J, with 19 bases between. The CDR3 coding sequence is TGTGCCAGCAGTTACCCTAAACAGCAAAGTGGTACTGAAGCTTTCTTT. Protein: CASSYPKQQSGTEAFF.

This clonotype was picked up many times. This rearrangement joins TRBV7-9 to TRBJ2-6; TRBD1 or TRBD2 may be the D gene (5 bases each). Germline V CDR1 and CDR2: SEHNR, FQNEAQ (reference sequence). This CDR3 is 14 amino acids long. Trimming pared 3 bases from V and 12 bases from J, leaving 15 bases between. The DNA for the CDR3 is TGTGCCAGCAGCTTCGCCGGGACCGAAGGCGTCCTGACTTTC. It codes for CASSFAGTEGVLTF. Full variable domain (rest looked up from reference TRBV7-9 and TRBJ2-6): DTGVSQNPRHKITKRGQNVTFRCDPISEHNRLYWYRQTLGQGPEFLTYFQNEAQLEKSRLLSDRFSAERPKGSFSTLEIQRTEQGDSAMYLCASSFAGTEGVLTFGAGSRLTVL.

This clonotype occurred many times. The genes are TRBV20-1 and TRBJ1-4; 10 bases align to TRBD1. Germline trimming cut 5 bases from V and 3 bases from J; bases unmatched to any gene: 9. The CDR3 spans 16 residues. Per the germline V gene, CDR1 is DFQATT and CDR2 is SNEGSKA (reference sequence). The CDR3 region is CSAPKGQGMANEKLFF. The CDR3 DNA is TGCAGTGCTCCCAAGGGACAGGGGATGGCTAATGAAAAACTGTTTTTT.

The table lists this clonotype with many counts. The CDR3 DNA reads as TGTGCCAGCAGCGAACTAGGACTAGCGGGAGTAGGCGAGCAGTACTTC. It translates to CASSELGLAGVGEQYF. The chain combines TRBV3-1 with TRBJ2-7; 13 bases map to TRBD2. The CDR3 loop spans 16 amino acids. The germline V gene encodes CDR1 LGHDT and CDR2 YNNKEL (reference sequence). Germline trimming cut 5 bases from V and 6 bases from J; bases unmatched to any gene: 10.

This clonotype showed up many times. This chain uses TRBV14 with TRBJ2-2; D might be TRBD1 (6 bases). Trimming took 3 bases from V and 6 from J, leaving 17 bases between them. Looked up from germline, CDR1 is SGHDN and CDR2 is FVKESK. This CDR3 contains 16 residues. CDR3 sequence reads: CASSHTPPGGAGELFF. As DNA, the CDR3 is TGTGCCAGCAGCCACACTCCCCCTGGGGGCGCCGGGGAGCTGTTTTTT.

This clonotype was recorded at least ten times. The V gene is TRBV28, the J gene TRBJ2-3; D unclear. Germline assignment: CDR1 MDHEN and CDR2 SYDVKM. This CDR3 is built from 14 residues. V was shortened by 5 bases and J by 2 bases, with 11 bases between the two germline ends. CDR3 in amino acids: CASSPSTLTDTQYF. The CDR3 DNA reads as TGTGCCAGCAGTCCTTCGACCCTCACAGATACGCAGTATTTT.

This clonotype was observed at least ten times. The chain carries TRBV11-2 and TRBJ1-1, with a possible D match to TRBD1 (6 bases). The germline V gene encodes CDR1 SGHAT and CDR2 FQNNGV. V shed 4 bases and J shed 5 bases, with 14 bases lying between them. The CDR3 length is 14 residues. CDR3 amino acids: CASSSNTGSTEAFF. Here the CDR3 DNA reads TGTGCCAGCAGCTCGAACACAGGGAGTACTGAAGCTTTCTTT.

This clonotype has a count of ten or more. The chain couples TRBV20-1 to TRBJ2-7; D not resolved. The CDR3 has 10 residues. The germline gives CDR1 DFQATT, CDR2 SNEGSKA (reference sequence). Trimming shortened V by 3 bases and J by 5 bases, and 5 bases separated the two germline ends. CDR3 protein: CSASLHEQYF. CDR3 DNA sequence: TGCAGTGCTAGCTTGCACGAGCAGTACTTC.

This clonotype was recorded at least ten times. This chain joins TRBV11-2 and TRBJ2-5; 8 nucleotides align to TRBD1. The CDR3 is made up of 14 amino acids. Germline lookup yields CDR1 SGHAT and CDR2 FQNNGV. V lost 3 bases and J lost 4; bases outside the gene matches: 4. CDR3 loop: CASSFSRGLETQYF. The CDR3 bases are TGTGCCAGCAGCTTCTCCAGGGGGCTAGAGACCCAGTACTTC. Drawing the rest from reference TRBV11-2 and TRBJ2-5, the complete variable domain is EAGVAQSPRYKIIEKRQSVAFWCNPISGHATLYWYQQILGQGPKLLIQFQNNGVVDDSQLPKDRFSAERLKGVDSTLKIQPAKLEDSAVYLCASSFSRGLETQYFGPGTRLLVL.

This clonotype has more than one count but fewer than ten. V and J are TRBV4-1 and TRBJ2-3; D unclear. V dropped 1 base and J dropped 2 bases, with 13 bases sitting between them. CDR1 and CDR2 (germline): MGHRA, YSYEKL. CDR3 length: 16 amino acids. CDR3 nucleotide sequence: TGCGCCAGCAGCCAAGCTACCCTCGCCCTCACAGATACGCAGTATTTT. Translated, it gives CASSQATLALTDTQYF.